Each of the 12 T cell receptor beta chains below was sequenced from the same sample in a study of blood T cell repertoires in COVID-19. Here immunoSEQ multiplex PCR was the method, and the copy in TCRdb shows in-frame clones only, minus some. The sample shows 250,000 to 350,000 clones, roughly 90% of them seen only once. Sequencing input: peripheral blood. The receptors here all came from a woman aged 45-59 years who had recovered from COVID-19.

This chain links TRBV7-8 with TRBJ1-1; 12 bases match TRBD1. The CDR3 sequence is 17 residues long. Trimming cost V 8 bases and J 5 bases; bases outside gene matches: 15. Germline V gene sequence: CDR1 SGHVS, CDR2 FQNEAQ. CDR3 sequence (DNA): TGTGCCAGCGGCACCAACCCGGGACAGGGGGCGGGTACTGAAGCTTTCTTT. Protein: CASGTNPGQGAGTEAFF.

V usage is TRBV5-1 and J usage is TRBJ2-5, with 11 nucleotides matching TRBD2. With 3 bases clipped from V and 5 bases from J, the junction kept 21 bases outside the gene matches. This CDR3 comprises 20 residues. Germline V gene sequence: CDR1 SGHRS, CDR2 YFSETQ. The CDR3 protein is CASSSTPLAGVGQVGETQYF. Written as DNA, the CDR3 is TGCGCCAGCAGCTCGACGCCACTAGCGGGAGTGGGTCAGGTCGGGGAGACCCAGTACTTC.

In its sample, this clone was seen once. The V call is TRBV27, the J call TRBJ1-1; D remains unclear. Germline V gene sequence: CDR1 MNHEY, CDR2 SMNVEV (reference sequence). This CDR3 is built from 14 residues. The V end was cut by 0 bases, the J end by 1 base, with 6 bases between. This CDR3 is CASSLSAGNTEAFF. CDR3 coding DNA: TGTGCCAGCAGTTTATCGGCAGGGAACACTGAAGCTTTCTTT.

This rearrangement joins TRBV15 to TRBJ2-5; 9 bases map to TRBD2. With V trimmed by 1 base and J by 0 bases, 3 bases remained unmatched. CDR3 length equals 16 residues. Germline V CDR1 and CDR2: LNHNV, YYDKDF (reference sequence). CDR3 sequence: CATSRASGEDQETQYF. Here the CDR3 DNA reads TGTGCCACCAGCAGAGCTAGCGGGGAGGACCAAGAGACCCAGTACTTC.

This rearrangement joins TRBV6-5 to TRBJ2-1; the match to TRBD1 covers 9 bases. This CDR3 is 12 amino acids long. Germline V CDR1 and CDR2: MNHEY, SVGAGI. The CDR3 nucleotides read TGTGCAGGGGACAGGGCAGCAAATGAGCAGTTCTTC. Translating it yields CAGDRAANEQFF.

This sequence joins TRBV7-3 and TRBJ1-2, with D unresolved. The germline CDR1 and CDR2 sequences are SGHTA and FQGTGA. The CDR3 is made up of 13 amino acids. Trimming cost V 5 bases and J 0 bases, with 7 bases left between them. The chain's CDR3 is CASSIIANYGYTF. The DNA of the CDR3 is TGTGCCAGCAGCATTATAGCTAACTATGGCTACACCTTC.

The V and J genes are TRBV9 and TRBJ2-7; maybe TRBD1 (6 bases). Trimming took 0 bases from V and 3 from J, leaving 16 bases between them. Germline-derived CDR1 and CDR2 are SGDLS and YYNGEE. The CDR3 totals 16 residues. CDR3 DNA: TGTGCCAGCAGCGTAGAGGGGGTGTCTTCTTTCTACGAGCAGTACTTC. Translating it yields CASSVEGVSSFYEQYF.

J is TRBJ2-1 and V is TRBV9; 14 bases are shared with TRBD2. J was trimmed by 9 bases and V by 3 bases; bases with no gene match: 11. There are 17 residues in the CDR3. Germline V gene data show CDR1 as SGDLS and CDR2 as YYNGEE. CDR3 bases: TGTGCCAGCAGCGCGGGACTAGCGGGGGTTCCCAGGTCTGAGCAGTTCTTC. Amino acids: CASSAGLAGVPRSEQFF.

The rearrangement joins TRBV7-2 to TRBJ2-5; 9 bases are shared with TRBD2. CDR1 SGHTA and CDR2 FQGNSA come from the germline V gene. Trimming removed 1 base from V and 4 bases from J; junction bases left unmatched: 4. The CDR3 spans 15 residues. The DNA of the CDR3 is TGTGCCAGCAGCTTAGATGCGGGGGGGGGAGAGACCCAGTACTTC. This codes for CASSLDAGGGETQYF.

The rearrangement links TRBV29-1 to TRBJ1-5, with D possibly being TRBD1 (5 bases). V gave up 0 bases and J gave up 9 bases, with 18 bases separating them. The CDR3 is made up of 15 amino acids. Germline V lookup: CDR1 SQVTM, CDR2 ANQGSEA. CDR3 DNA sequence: TGCAGCGTTGAAGATCAAGGGGTTCCAGGTCGGCCCCAGCATTTT. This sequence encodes CSVEDQGVPGRPQHF. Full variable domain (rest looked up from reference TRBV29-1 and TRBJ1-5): SAVISQKPSRDICQRGTSLTIQCQVDSQVTMMFWYRQQPGQSLTLIATANQGSEATYESGFVIDKFPISRPNLTFSTLTVSNMSPEDSSIYLCSVEDQGVPGRPQHFGDGTRLSIL.

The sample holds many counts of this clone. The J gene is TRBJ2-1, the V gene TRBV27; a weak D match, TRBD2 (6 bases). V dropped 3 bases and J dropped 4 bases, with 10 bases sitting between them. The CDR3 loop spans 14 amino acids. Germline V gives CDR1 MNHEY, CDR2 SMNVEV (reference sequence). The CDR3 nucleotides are TGTGCCAGCAGTTTGAGGGAGGTATACAATGAGCAGTTCTTC. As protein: CASSLREVYNEQFF.

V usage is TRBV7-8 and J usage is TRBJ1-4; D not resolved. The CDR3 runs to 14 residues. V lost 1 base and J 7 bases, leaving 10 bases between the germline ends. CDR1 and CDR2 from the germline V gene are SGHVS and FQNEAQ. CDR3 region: CASSLGLEGEKLFF. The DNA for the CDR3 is TGTGCCAGCAGCTTAGGCCTGGAGGGTGAAAAACTGTTTTTT.